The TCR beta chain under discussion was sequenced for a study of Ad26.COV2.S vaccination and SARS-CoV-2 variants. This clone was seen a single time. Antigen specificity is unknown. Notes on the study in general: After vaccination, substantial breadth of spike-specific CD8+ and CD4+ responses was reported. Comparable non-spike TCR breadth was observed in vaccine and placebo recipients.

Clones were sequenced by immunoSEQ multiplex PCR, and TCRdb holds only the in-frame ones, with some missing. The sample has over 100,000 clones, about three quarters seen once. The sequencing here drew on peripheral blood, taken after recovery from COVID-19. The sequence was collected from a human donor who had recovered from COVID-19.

The CDR3 sequence is CASSSQGDTEAFF. CDR3 sequence (DNA): TGTGCCAGCAGCTCTCAGGGTGACACTGAAGCTTTCTTT. The V and J genes are TRBV7-9 and TRBJ1-1; tentatively, D is TRBD1 (5 bases). V lost 4 bases and J 3 bases, leaving 9 bases between the germline ends. This CDR3 has 13 residues. Germline lookup yields CDR1 SEHNR and CDR2 FQNEAQ (reference sequence).